Listed here are 20 T cell receptor beta chains from one sample, sequenced in a study of blood T cells in healthy people across ages. Sample-barcoded 5' priming and a J-beta primer mix drove a second PCR of about 6 to 12 cycles. One entry per CDR3 protein, called by TCRdb with MiXCR from the 5' RACE reads. The sample yields roughly 800,000 distinct CDR3 sequences, roughly 35% seen once. The sequencing sample was made of blood. All receptors come from a man aged 18 to 35 in good health.

The table lists this clonotype with a few counts. V usage is TRBV7-2 and J usage is TRBJ2-1, with D tentatively TRBD1 (6 bases). V was shortened by 2 bases and J by 6 bases, with 14 bases between the two germline ends. The CDR3 contains 15 residues. Germline V gives CDR1 SGHTA, CDR2 FQGNSA. This CDR3 reads CASSLWGLEGNEQFF. As DNA, the CDR3 is TGTGCCAGCAGCTTATGGGGGCTTGAGGGCAATGAGCAGTTCTTC.

The chain has TRBV12-3 or TRBV12-4 and TRBJ1-1; D not resolved. The V and J ends lost 5 bases and 4 bases respectively, with 11 bases between them. The CDR3 totals 13 residues. CDR3 in DNA: TGTGCCAGCAGTCCCTTTTCGGTCACTGAAGCTTTCTTT. Translation: CASSPFSVTEAFF.

The V and J genes are TRBV7-2 and TRBJ2-3, with D perhaps given as TRBD1 or TRBD2 (5 bases each). This CDR3 has 15 residues. V was clipped by 1 base and J by 2 bases, with 10 bases between them. Germline values: CDR1 SGHTA, CDR2 FQGNSA. The CDR3 loop reads CASSLGGENTDTQYF. The CDR3 DNA follows: TGTGCCAGCAGCTTAGGAGGGGAAAACACAGATACGCAGTATTTT.

This clonotype appeared a few times. V gene TRBV3-1 combines with J gene TRBJ2-1; D is unclear. The CDR3 extends over 15 amino acids. The germline gives CDR1 LGHDT, CDR2 YNNKEL (reference sequence). Between the trimmed V and J ends, which lost 3 bases and 0 bases, there was a span of 9 bases. The CDR3 here is CASSQDGYSYNEQFF. The CDR3 DNA reads TGTGCCAGCAGCCAGGACGGCTACTCCTACAATGAGCAGTTCTTC.

The gene calls are TRBV7-2 and TRBJ2-3; TRBD1 aligns across 8 bases. CDR3 length: 16 residues. V shed 4 bases, J shed 2 bases, and the junction held 8 bases outside the gene matches. CDR1 and CDR2 from the germline V gene are SGHTA and FQGNSA. This CDR3 reads CASSWRQGPSTDTQYF. CDR3 nucleotide sequence: TGTGCCAGCAGCTGGCGACAGGGGCCCTCCACAGATACGCAGTATTTT.

This clonotype was detected only a few times. The V call is TRBV7-9, the J call TRBJ2-1; 10 bases align to TRBD2. The V gene end was trimmed by 5 bases and the J gene end by 4 bases; junction bases not matched to a gene: 8. The CDR3 length is 16 residues. Germline CDR1 and CDR2: SEHNR and FQNEAQ (reference sequence). The CDR3 nucleotides are TGTGCCAGCAGCCCTCATACTAGCGGGGATTACAATGAGCAGTTCTTC. This sequence encodes CASSPHTSGDYNEQFF. The variable domain in full, with the rest retrieved from reference TRBV7-9 and TRBJ2-1, is DTGVSQNPRHKITKRGQNVTFRCDPISEHNRLYWYRQTLGQGPEFLTYFQNEAQLEKSRLLSDRFSAERPKGSFSTLEIQRTEQGDSAMYLCASSPHTSGDYNEQFFGPGTRLTVL.

This clonotype was counted a few times. The CDR3 loop reads CASSFIEGPDTQYF. The CDR3 DNA reads TGTGCCAGCAGTTTTATTGAGGGGCCGGATACGCAGTATTTT. V is TRBV12-3 or TRBV12-4 and J is TRBJ2-3; D may match TRBD1 or TRBD2 (5 bases each). The CDR3 contains 14 residues. Trimming pared 3 bases from V and 6 bases from J, leaving 13 bases between.

This clonotype turned up a few times. V usage is TRBV5-4 and J usage is TRBJ2-5; 9 positions match TRBD1. The CDR3 consists of 14 residues. V trimming: 4 bases; J trimming: 8 bases; junction bases outside the gene matches: 9. Per the germline V gene, CDR1 is SGHNT and CDR2 is YYREEE (reference sequence). CDR3 sequence reads: CASSERTGADTQYF. CDR3 in DNA: TGTGCCAGCAGCGAGCGGACAGGGGCAGACACCCAGTACTTC.

The gene calls are TRBV30 and TRBJ2-1; D may be TRBD1 or TRBD2 (6 bases each). The V and J ends lost 2 bases and 6 bases respectively, with 14 bases between them. CDR1 is GTSNPN and CDR2 is SVGIG in the germline V gene (reference sequence). The CDR3 loop spans 14 amino acids. CDR3 sequence: CAWSLGEGGNEQFF. The CDR3 DNA reads as TGTGCCTGGAGTCTCGGTGAGGGGGGCAATGAGCAGTTCTTC.

This clonotype was observed a handful of times. The rearrangement joins TRBV4-2 to TRBJ1-5, with D possibly being TRBD1 (5 bases). The CDR3 spans 13 residues. Trimming stripped 0 bases from V and 6 bases from J, with 6 bases between. CDR1 is LGHNA, CDR2 YNFKEQ, per germline. The CDR3 sequence is CASSQERGQPQHF. The CDR3 DNA reads as TGTGCCAGCAGCCAAGAGAGGGGTCAGCCCCAGCATTTT.

The chain recombines TRBV6-5 with TRBJ2-7, with 11 bases lining up with TRBD1. This CDR3 is 15 amino acids long. Germline V lookup: CDR1 MNHEY, CDR2 SVGAGI. V gave up 6 bases and J gave up 5 bases; unmatched junction bases: 9. The CDR3 here is CASSGTGGYRDEQYF. The CDR3 region has the DNA TGTGCCAGCAGCGGGACAGGGGGGTATCGGGACGAGCAGTACTTC.

The chain links TRBV6-6 to TRBJ2-7; D call uncertain. V lost 2 bases to trimming and J lost 1 base, with 6 bases between them. CDR1 and CDR2 from the germline V gene are MNHNY and SVGAGI (reference sequence). The CDR3 has 13 residues. CDR3 in DNA: TGTGCCAGCAGTTACGCCTCATCCTACGAGCAGTACTTC. Translating gives CASSYASSYEQYF.

This clonotype was seen only a few times. The rearrangement uses TRBV20-1 and TRBJ2-1; 15 nucleotides agree with TRBD2. Germline-derived CDR1 and CDR2 are DFQATT and SNEGSKA (reference sequence). V dropped 1 base and J dropped 3; count of bases not matched to a gene: 1. CDR3 length equals 16 residues. CDR3 sequence reads: CSARGGLAGGYNEQFF. The CDR3 nucleotides are TGCAGTGCTAGAGGGGGACTAGCGGGGGGCTACAATGAGCAGTTCTTC.

A word on this clonotype: Relative to the germline gene, one junction end is altered; a read error may explain this. The V and J genes are TRBV12-3 or TRBV12-4 and TRBJ2-3; D is unresolved. The CDR3 extends over 14 amino acids. CDR3: CANSLDGILDTQYF. The CDR3 coding sequence is TGTGCCAACAGTTTAGATGGGATTCTGGATACGCAGTATTTT.

In its sample, this clonotype was seen many times. J is TRBJ1-2 and V is TRBV20-1; TRBD1 aligns across 7 bases. CDR3 size: 15 residues. J was trimmed by 4 bases and V by 2 bases; bases with no gene match: 10. Per the germline V gene, CDR1 is DFQATT and CDR2 is SNEGSKA (reference sequence). This CDR3 reads CSARPLLGGAYGYTF. In DNA, the CDR3 is TGCAGTGCTAGACCTCTATTAGGGGGCGCCTATGGCTACACCTTC.

This clonotype was recorded a few times. The CDR3 protein is CSASTGTGEYPNYGYTF. The DNA for the CDR3 is TGCAGTGCTAGTACTGGGACAGGGGAGTATCCTAACTATGGCTACACCTTC. The chain has TRBV20-1 and TRBJ1-2; 10 nucleotides match TRBD1. CDR1 DFQATT and CDR2 SNEGSKA come from the germline V gene (reference sequence). After removal of 3 bases from V and 0 bases from J, the junction contained 10 bases not matched to a gene. The CDR3 covers 17 residues.

V gene TRBV20-1 combines with J gene TRBJ1-1; no definite D call. Trimming removed 5 bases from V and 5 bases from J, with 12 bases in between. In germline, CDR1 is DFQATT, CDR2 SNEGSKA (reference sequence). The CDR3 covers 12 residues. DNA of the CDR3: TGCAGTGCTCTAACTGAAGGGACTGAAGCTTTCTTT. Amino acid sequence: CSALTEGTEAFF.

This clonotype was seen more than once but under ten times. The chain uses TRBV11-2 and TRBJ2-5; D possibly corresponds to TRBD1 (5 bases). CDR1 and CDR2 from the germline V gene are SGHAT and FQNNGV. V was trimmed by 4 bases and J by 11 bases, leaving 26 bases between them. The CDR3 extends over 16 amino acids. The CDR3 loop reads CASSSIRLQGWNEQYF. CDR3 bases: TGTGCCAGCAGCTCGATAAGGCTGCAGGGTTGGAATGAGCAGTACTTC. The complete variable domain, with remaining parts taken from reference TRBV11-2 and TRBJ2-5, reads EAGVAQSPRYKIIEKRQSVAFWCNPISGHATLYWYQQILGQGPKLLIQFQNNGVVDDSQLPKDRFSAERLKGVDSTLKIQPAKLEDSAVYLCASSSIRLQGWNEQYFGPGTRLLVL.

The chain combines TRBV7-9 with TRBJ2-5, with D maybe TRBD2 (6 bases). The ends were cut back, 3 bases at V and 11 bases at J, with 19 bases in the middle. This CDR3 is 14 amino acids long. Germline lookup yields CDR1 SEHNR and CDR2 FQNEAQ (reference sequence). As DNA, the CDR3 is TGTGCCAGCAGCTTGGAGGGGTGGGGCGATGAGCAGTACTTC. Amino acids: CASSLEGWGDEQYF.

The chain combines TRBV2 with TRBJ2-5, with TRBD2 identical over 9 bases. V gave up 6 bases and J gave up 2 bases; unmatched junction bases: 7. Germline CDR1 and CDR2: SNHLY and FYNNEI. This CDR3 has 15 residues. CDR3 loop: CASRAQTSGQETQYF. For the CDR3, the DNA is TGTGCCAGCAGAGCTCAGACTAGCGGACAAGAGACCCAGTACTTC. Drawing the rest from reference TRBV2 and TRBJ2-5, the complete variable domain is EPEVTQTPSHQVTQMGQEVILRCVPISNHLYFYWYRQILGQKVEFLVSFYNNEISEKSEIFDDQFSVERPDGSNFTLKIRSTKLEDSAMYFCASRAQTSGQETQYFGPGTRLLVL.